This T cell receptor beta chain was documented in a study of tumor-infiltrating lymphocytes in oesophageal squamous cell carcinoma. TCRdb redid the calling of the PCR reads with MiXCR, one entry per CDR3 protein. This sample has about 22,000 distinct CDR3 sequences, with under 35% found just once. Turning to this clonotype: Possible read error: a much larger clone is one base away.

Germline V gene sequence: CDR1 MNHEY, CDR2 SVGEGT. This CDR3 spans 15 amino acids. V was shortened by 6 bases and J by 3 bases, with 15 bases between the two germline ends. This clonotype originated in a female donor with esophageal squamous cell carcinoma. Sequencing input: esophageal tumor tissue. The rearrangement joins TRBV6-2 or TRBV6-3 to TRBJ1-5; D possibly corresponds to TRBD1 (5 bases). The CDR3: CASRETAANNQPQHF. DNA for the CDR3: TGTGCCAGCAGAGAGACAGCGGCCAACAATCAGCCCCAGCATTTT.